These 13 T cell receptor beta chains share one sample of origin, sequenced in a study of cytomegalovirus exposure and HLA in healthy donors. Vbeta (60) and Jbeta (13) primers were used in the PCR. Profiled with immunoSEQ multiplex PCR; TCRdb holds only in-frame clones, not every one. Among 150,000 to 200,000 clones listed, about 65% were seen once. The specimen sequenced was PBMCs. These receptor sequences come from a girl under 18 in good health and CMV-seronegative.

The chain is built from TRBV7-6 and TRBJ1-2; 8 nucleotides match TRBD1. J lost 4 bases, V lost 6 bases, and 7 bases had no gene match. The CDR3 totals 14 residues. Germline V gene data show CDR1 as SGHVS and CDR2 as FNYEAQ. This CDR3 is CASSNTGGPYGYTF. In DNA, the CDR3 is TGTGCCAGCAGTAATACAGGGGGGCCCTATGGCTACACCTTC.

This chain uses TRBV4-1 with TRBJ1-1; tentatively, D is TRBD1 (6 bases). Germline CDR1 is MGHRA and CDR2 is YSYEKL. The CDR3 sequence is 15 residues long. Trimming cost V 7 bases and J 5 bases, with 20 bases left between them. CDR3 bases: TGCGCCAGCACCATAGGGGGGGGGCAGGGGACTGAAGCTTTCTTT. Its protein is CASTIGGGQGTEAFF.

The chain joins TRBV7-2 to TRBJ2-7, with D tentatively TRBD2 (5 bases). Between the trimmed V and J ends, which lost 1 base and 7 bases, there was a span of 14 bases. This CDR3 has 14 residues. CDR1 and CDR2 from the germline V gene are SGHTA and FQGNSA. The CDR3 here is CASSLGVVTGEQYF. CDR3 coding DNA: TGTGCCAGCAGCTTAGGGGTCGTGACGGGGGAGCAGTACTTC.

This clone was recorded a few times. V and J are TRBV9 and TRBJ2-5; TRBD2 matches at 7 bases. CDR1 is SGDLS, CDR2 YYNGEE, per germline. J lost 5 bases, V lost 3 bases, and 7 bases had no gene match. This CDR3 spans 14 amino acids. In nucleotides, the CDR3 is TGTGCCAGCAGCGATCCCGGGGGGACTGAGACCCAGTACTTC. It translates to CASSDPGGTETQYF.

This clone came up once. J is TRBJ2-7 and V is TRBV4-2, with D perhaps matching TRBD1 (5 bases). Germline CDR1 is LGHNA and CDR2 is YNFKEQ. The V end lost 2 bases, the J end lost 1 base, and 6 bases lay between the germline ends. CDR3 length equals 13 residues. CDR3 DNA: TGTGCCAGCAGCCAACAGGGTTCCTACGAGCAGTACTTC. This translates into CASSQQGSYEQYF.

The V gene is TRBV7-9, the J gene TRBJ1-1; D possibly corresponds to TRBD1 (6 bases). V was cut by 5 bases and J by 6 bases, with 13 bases left in between. The germline V gene encodes CDR1 SEHNR and CDR2 FQNEAQ (reference sequence). The CDR3 spans 13 residues. The CDR3 region is CASSRSGDPEAFF. CDR3 nucleotide sequence: TGTGCCAGCAGCCGGTCAGGGGATCCTGAAGCTTTCTTT.

The chain has TRBV25-1 and TRBJ1-1; no reliable D call. Germline lookup yields CDR1 MGHDK and CDR2 SYGVNS. This CDR3 has 13 amino acids. V was trimmed by 8 bases and J by 1 base, leaving 11 bases between them. The CDR3 reads CASAVRENTEAFF. Here the CDR3 DNA reads TGTGCCAGCGCTGTAAGAGAGAACACTGAAGCTTTCTTT.

The chain couples TRBV6-1 to TRBJ1-2; 7 bases map to TRBD1. Looked up from germline, CDR1 is MNHNS and CDR2 is SASEGT. With 10 bases clipped from V and 4 bases from J, the junction kept 15 bases outside the gene matches. The CDR3 runs to 15 residues. CDR3 in amino acids: CATPEGQVEGYGYTF. In DNA form, the CDR3 reads TGTGCCACCCCGGAAGGACAGGTTGAAGGCTATGGCTACACCTTC.

The chain uses TRBV14 and TRBJ2-7; D may be TRBD1 (5 bases). CDR3 length equals 13 residues. Germline V gene lookup returns CDR1 SGHDN and CDR2 FVKESK. The V end lost 3 bases, the J end lost 3 bases, and 9 bases lay between the germline ends. CDR3 loop: CASSHFRVYEQYF. The CDR3, as DNA: TGTGCCAGCAGCCACTTCAGGGTCTACGAGCAGTACTTC.

The chain couples TRBV5-1 to TRBJ2-2; D gene uncertain. Trimming stripped 0 bases from V and 0 bases from J, with 12 bases between. Germline values: CDR1 SGHRS, CDR2 YFSETQ. The CDR3 sequence is 17 residues long. CDR3 residues: CASSLGILATNTGELFF. The DNA for the CDR3 is TGCGCCAGCAGCTTGGGCATTCTGGCAACGAACACCGGGGAGCTGTTTTTT.

This clone was picked up a small number of times. The DNA of the CDR3 is TGTGCCAGCAGCGTGACGGAGGTGGGGCCCCAGCATTTT. It translates to CASSVTEVGPQHF. This chain uses TRBV13 with TRBJ1-5, with D unresolved. Germline V gene lookup returns CDR1 PRHDT and CDR2 FYEKMQ (reference sequence). The germline V and J ends were trimmed by 5 bases and 9 bases, with 14 bases remaining between them. This CDR3 spans 13 amino acids. The complete variable domain, with remaining parts taken from reference TRBV13 and TRBJ1-5, reads AAGVIQSPRHLIKEKRETATLKCYPIPRHDTVYWYQQGPGQDPQFLISFYEKMQSDKGSIPDRFSAQQFSDYHSELNMSSLELGDSALYFCASSVTEVGPQHFGDGTRLSIL.

The chain carries TRBV13 and TRBJ2-7; no clear D. Germline loops: CDR1 PRHDT, CDR2 FYEKMQ (reference sequence). There are 12 residues in the CDR3. Trimming stripped 0 bases from V and 5 bases from J, with 5 bases between. In DNA form, the CDR3 reads TGTGCCAGCAGCTTAGGTCCCGACGAGCAGTACTTC. It translates to CASSLGPDEQYF.

The chain is built from TRBV14 and TRBJ2-7; D may be TRBD1 (7 bases). Per the germline V gene, CDR1 is SGHDN and CDR2 is FVKESK. Trimming removed 1 base at V and 2 bases at J, with 12 bases between. The CDR3 runs to 15 residues. CDR3 sequence reads: CASSQVEGAPYEQYF. In DNA form, the CDR3 reads TGTGCCAGCAGCCAAGTGGAGGGGGCGCCCTACGAGCAGTACTTC.